The 11 T cell receptor beta chains below were found in one sample sequenced in a study of T-cell reconstitution after alpha-beta-depleted transplantation in children. Unique molecular identifiers were incorporated into the prepared TCRbeta library. One entry per CDR3 protein results from TCRdb running MiXCR on the PCR reads. The sample yields some 300,000 distinct CDR3 sequences, around 9.1% seen once. The source material was PBMCs, sampled before TCRalphabeta/CD19-depleted stem cell transplant. The source is a boy in the first two years of life with acute myeloid leukemia, due to receive a stem cell transplant.

The chain carries TRBV23-1 and TRBJ2-3; weak D call: TRBD2 (5 bases). TRBV23-1 is designated an ORF whose function remains uncertain. Trimming pared 0 bases from V and 4 bases from J, leaving 14 bases between. The CDR3 extends over 16 amino acids. CDR3 sequence (DNA): TGCGCCAGCAGTCAATCGGAGGCCCGCCCAGCAGATACGCAGTATTTT. It yields the protein CASSQSEARPADTQYF.

This clonotype was seen ten or more times. The V gene is TRBV20-1, the J gene TRBJ2-3; 7 nucleotides align to TRBD1. V was pared by 0 bases and J by 5 bases, with 11 bases of the junction left unmatched. There are 16 residues in the CDR3. Looked up from germline, CDR1 is DFQATT and CDR2 is SNEGSKA (reference sequence). The CDR3 reads CSAREPGQNLVDTQYF. For the CDR3, the DNA is TGCAGTGCTAGAGAACCGGGACAGAATCTCGTAGATACGCAGTATTTT.

In this sample, this clonotype turned up many times. The gene calls are TRBV9 and TRBJ1-6; D ambiguous. The CDR3 consists of 16 residues. Germline V lookup: CDR1 SGDLS, CDR2 YYNGEE. The germline V and J ends were trimmed by 1 base and 6 bases, with 14 bases remaining between them. CDR3 protein: CASSVRATSTNSPLHF. The CDR3 bases are TGTGCCAGCAGCGTAAGGGCTACCTCTACTAATTCACCCCTCCACTTT.

This chain uses TRBV10-3 with TRBJ1-6; D is unclear. From germline, CDR1 is ENHRY and CDR2 SYGVKD. V was pared by 3 bases and J by 8 bases, with 8 bases between. The CDR3 covers 13 residues. This chain's CDR3 is CAISDGRDSPLHF. The DNA for the CDR3 is TGTGCCATCAGTGACGGAAGGGATTCACCCCTCCACTTT.

Notes on this clonotype: This clone may be a read error of a much larger clone one base away. V usage is TRBV7-2 and J usage is TRBJ2-1, with 10 bases matching TRBD2. The germline V gene encodes CDR1 SGHTA and CDR2 FQGNSA. V lost 5 bases to trimming and J lost 7 bases; unmatched junction nucleotides: 8. The CDR3 has 15 amino acids. CDR3 bases: TGTGCCAGCAGCCGGCCAGCGGGAGGGCTGAATGAGCAGTTCTTC. Translating it yields CASSRPAGGLNEQFF.

This clonotype was seen at least ten times. The chain couples TRBV19 to TRBJ1-6; 8 nucleotides line up with TRBD1. The ends lost 6 bases at V and 7 bases at J; junction bases unmatched: 11. Germline CDR1 reads LNHDA; CDR2 reads SQIVND (reference sequence). CDR3 size: 16 residues. The CDR3 nucleotides are TGTGCCAGTAGGGATCAGGGGGCGCACGCGAATTCACCCCTCCACTTT. Translation: CASRDQGAHANSPLHF.

Comment on this clonotype: One base away lies a much larger clone, so this may be a sequencing read error. The chain has TRBV20-1 and TRBJ2-1, with D maybe TRBD2 (6 bases). Trimming left V 3 bases short and J 3 bases short, with 9 bases between. Per germline, CDR1 DFQATT and CDR2 SNEGSKA (reference sequence). The CDR3 is 13 amino acids. The CDR3 loop reads CSASLRGYNEQFF. DNA of the CDR3: TGCAGTGCTAGCCTGCGGGGCTACAATGAGCAGTTCTTC.

In its sample, this clonotype was seen many times. The chain couples TRBV6-2 or TRBV6-3 to TRBJ2-7, with 10 bases aligning to TRBD2. The V gene's germline CDR1 is MNHEY and CDR2 SVGEGT. This CDR3 comprises 17 residues. Trimming at V came to 2 bases and at J to 2 bases, leaving 9 bases not matched to a gene. The CDR3 DNA reads TGTGCCAGCAGTTACGTTCCACTAAGCGGGAGGGCCTACGAGCAGTACTTC. It specifies CASSYVPLSGRAYEQYF.

This chain connects TRBV20-1 to TRBJ1-1; maybe TRBD1 (5 bases). This CDR3 comprises 12 residues. V lost 3 bases and J 5 bases, leaving 10 bases between the germline ends. The germline gives CDR1 DFQATT, CDR2 SNEGSKA (reference sequence). The CDR3, as DNA: TGCAGTGCTAGCGGCGACAGTACTGAAGCTTTCTTT. Its protein product is CSASGDSTEAFF.

At least ten counts were recorded for this clonotype. The rearrangement uses TRBV6-5 and TRBJ2-1; TRBD1 matches at 8 bases. J was trimmed by 9 bases and V by 2 bases; bases with no gene match: 6. Germline-derived CDR1 and CDR2 are MNHEY and SVGAGI. The CDR3 is 14 amino acids. The CDR3 sequence is CASSYQTGVGEQFF. DNA for the CDR3: TGTGCCAGCAGTTACCAGACAGGGGTCGGTGAGCAGTTCTTC.

In its sample, this clonotype was seen a few times. CDR3 sequence (DNA): TGTGCCAGCAGTGCGGGAGTATGGTCCTACAATGAGCAGTTCTTC. This sequence encodes CASSAGVWSYNEQFF. The chain combines TRBV2 with TRBJ2-1; D perhaps matches TRBD2 (6 bases). Germline loops: CDR1 SNHLY, CDR2 FYNNEI. This CDR3 is 15 amino acids long. With 4 bases removed from V and 1 base from J, the gap between germline ends came to 11 bases.